The 31 T cell receptor beta chains listed next were all sequenced from one sample in a study of a mutant IDH1 vaccine in newly diagnosed glioma. This sample's time point: baseline, week 1 (first vaccination visit). Treatment meaning: pre-vaccination baseline after standard-of-care therapy. Sequenced by immunoSEQ multiplex PCR; TCRdb stores in-frame clones only, minus some. This table holds 45,000 to 70,000 clones, more than 85% found once. This material consisted of PBMCs, taken from a glioma patient treated with radiotherapy, temozolomide or both. Receptors originate from a man in his forties or fifties with glioma.

The gene calls are TRBV4-2 and TRBJ2-7; D gene unclear. The CDR3 consists of 13 residues. V shed 0 bases and J shed 3 bases, with 6 bases lying between them. CDR1 is LGHNA and CDR2 is YNFKEQ in the germline V gene. The CDR3 spells CASSQEPVYEQYF. The CDR3 region has the DNA TGTGCCAGCAGCCAAGAACCAGTCTACGAGCAGTACTTC.

This rearrangement joins TRBV19 to TRBJ1-1; D is ambiguous. Per germline, CDR1 LNHDA and CDR2 SQIVND (reference sequence). V dropped 11 bases and J dropped 1 base, with 11 bases sitting between them. This CDR3 region has 12 residues. CDR3 region: CAFRARNTEAFF. The CDR3 DNA reads as TGTGCCTTCAGAGCCAGGAACACTGAAGCTTTCTTT. Full variable domain (outside the CDR3, taken from reference TRBV19 and TRBJ1-1): DGGITQSPKYLFRKEGQNVTLSCEQNLNHDAMYWYRQDPGQGLRLIYYSQIVNDFQKGDIAEGYSVSREKKESFPLTVTSAQKNPTAFYLCAFRARNTEAFFGQGTRLTVV.

The chain carries TRBV7-2 and TRBJ2-4; 7 positions agree with TRBD2. The CDR3 contains 14 residues. The junction had 7 bases not matched to a gene; V was cut back by 5 bases and J by 6 bases. Per the germline V gene, CDR1 is SGHTA and CDR2 is FQGNSA. CDR3 nucleotide sequence: TGTGCCAGCAGCGGGGGGGGAAGGGGAAACATTCAGTACTTC. Its protein product is CASSGGGRGNIQYF.

The chain recombines TRBV5-4 with TRBJ2-7; D call uncertain. The V gene's germline CDR1 is SGHNT and CDR2 YYREEE (reference sequence). CDR3 size: 12 residues. The ends were cut back, 4 bases at V and 0 bases at J, with 5 bases in the middle. The CDR3 sequence is CASSHNSYEQYF. Written as DNA, the CDR3 is TGTGCCAGCAGCCATAACTCCTACGAGCAGTACTTC.

The chain combines TRBV4-3 with TRBJ2-6; a weak D match, TRBD1 (5 bases). The V end was cut by 0 bases, the J end by 2 bases, with 17 bases between. The CDR3 loop spans 19 amino acids. Germline CDR1 and CDR2: LGHNA and YSLEER. CDR3 region: CASSQEPPTIRAGANVLTF. The DNA of the CDR3 is TGCGCCAGCAGCCAAGAGCCCCCTACCATCAGGGCTGGGGCCAACGTCCTGACTTTC.

The rearrangement uses TRBV10-3 and TRBJ2-7; 10 nucleotides match TRBD1. After removal of 3 bases from V and 5 bases from J, the junction contained 7 bases not matched to a gene. This CDR3 has 15 amino acids. Per germline, CDR1 ENHRY and CDR2 SYGVKD. The CDR3 here is CAISERDRGSHEQYF. The CDR3 region has the DNA TGTGCCATCAGTGAACGGGACAGGGGTTCCCACGAGCAGTACTTC.

The J gene is TRBJ2-7, the V gene TRBV10-2, with no clear D. CDR1 and CDR2 from the germline V gene are WSHSY and SAAADI. The V end was cut by 0 bases, the J end by 7 bases, with 10 bases between. The CDR3 spans 13 residues. CDR3 residues: CASSESGWDEQYF. CDR3 in DNA: TGCGCCAGCAGTGAGTCGGGGTGGGATGAGCAGTACTTC.

V is TRBV19 and J is TRBJ1-1, with D unresolved. Trimming removed 5 bases from V and 7 bases from J, with 14 bases in between. Per germline, CDR1 LNHDA and CDR2 SQIVND (reference sequence). CDR3 length: 13 residues. The CDR3 protein is CASSPSGRREAFF. The CDR3 bases are TGTGCCAGTAGTCCTAGTGGTAGGCGTGAAGCTTTCTTT.

The chain carries TRBV9 and TRBJ1-4; no firm D call. V was pared by 3 bases and J by 5 bases, with 11 bases between. The CDR3 loop spans 14 amino acids. Germline assignment: CDR1 SGDLS and CDR2 YYNGEE. CDR3 region: CASSGGARNEKLFF. Here the CDR3 DNA reads TGTGCCAGCAGCGGAGGAGCCAGGAATGAAAAACTGTTTTTT. The full variable domain, completed using reference TRBV9 and TRBJ1-4, is DSGVTQTPKHLITATGQRVTLRCSPRSGDLSVYWYQQSLDQGLQFLIQYYNGEERAKGNILERFSAQQFPDLHSELNLSSLELGDSALYFCASSGGARNEKLFFGSGTQLSVL.

The V call is TRBV28, the J call TRBJ1-5; D is unresolved. Between the trimmed V and J ends, which lost 6 bases and 0 bases, there was a span of 9 bases. The CDR3 is 14 amino acids. Germline V CDR1 and CDR2: MDHEN, SYDVKM. CDR3 residues: CASRPSVSNQPQHF. CDR3 coding DNA: TGTGCCAGCAGGCCCTCAGTTAGCAATCAGCCCCAGCATTTT.

The V and J genes are TRBV19 and TRBJ2-2; 8 bases line up with TRBD1. The CDR3 is 16 amino acids. The germline gives CDR1 LNHDA, CDR2 SQIVND (reference sequence). The trim removed 4 bases at V and 0 bases at J, leaving 4 bases unmatched. CDR3 sequence (DNA): TGTGCCAGTAGTAACCAGGGGGCTGCGAACACCGGGGAGCTGTTTTTT. The encoded protein is CASSNQGAANTGELFF.

The V gene is TRBV6-6, the J gene TRBJ1-2; D unclear. Germline V gives CDR1 MNHNY, CDR2 SVGAGI (reference sequence). This CDR3 region has 13 residues. Trimming removed 2 bases at V and 4 bases at J, with 8 bases between. CDR3 DNA sequence: TGTGCCAGCAGTTACGACCGCCGCTATGGCTACACCTTC. It encodes CASSYDRRYGYTF.

Within the sample, this clone is medium-sized. This chain joins TRBV10-3 and TRBJ2-3; D remains unclear. Germline V gene sequence: CDR1 ENHRY, CDR2 SYGVKD. The V gene lost 7 bases and the J gene lost 0 bases, with 2 bases spanning the gap. The CDR3 spans 11 residues. CDR3 sequence (DNA): TGTGCCATCAAGAGCACAGATACGCAGTATTTT. Translating it yields CAIKSTDTQYF.

This clone was observed once. The V and J genes are TRBV29-1 and TRBJ2-5; D not certain. The V and J ends lost 4 bases and 0 bases respectively, with 6 bases between them. This CDR3 is 12 amino acids long. CDR1 is SQVTM, CDR2 ANQGSEA, per germline. CDR3: CSVVGNQETQYF. The CDR3 DNA reads as TGCAGCGTTGTGGGGAACCAAGAGACCCAGTACTTC.

The rearrangement joins TRBV6-5 to TRBJ2-3; D ambiguous. Germline V gene data show CDR1 as MNHEY and CDR2 as SVGAGI. The CDR3 loop spans 13 amino acids. Trimming left V 8 bases short and J 4 bases short, with 13 bases between. CDR3 nucleotide sequence: TGTGCCAGCGGTGGGGAATTTTCAGATACGCAGTATTTT. This translates into CASGGEFSDTQYF.

The count of this clone is one. The J gene is TRBJ2-6, the V gene TRBV19; perhaps TRBD1 as D (5 bases). Trimming removed 2 bases at V and 3 bases at J, with 8 bases between. This CDR3 has 15 residues. Germline values: CDR1 LNHDA, CDR2 SQIVND (reference sequence). CDR3 protein: CASSIPGYGANVLTF. CDR3 bases: TGTGCCAGTAGTATACCAGGGTATGGGGCCAACGTCCTGACTTTC.

The chain combines TRBV25-1 with TRBJ2-5, with D possibly being TRBD2 (7 bases). CDR1 and CDR2 from the germline V gene are MGHDK and SYGVNS. Trimming stripped 3 bases from V and 7 bases from J, with 24 bases between. The CDR3 has 17 residues. This CDR3 reads CASSDRSGEGDRWTQYF. Written as DNA, the CDR3 is TGTGCCAGCAGTGACAGGTCAGGGGAGGGGGATCGCTGGACCCAGTACTTC. Combining the CDR3 with reference TRBV25-1 and TRBJ2-5 gives the whole variable domain EADIYQTPRYLVIGTGKKITLECSQTMGHDKMYWYQQDPGMELHLIHYSYGVNSTEKGDLSSESTVSRIRTEHFPLTLESARPSHTSQYLCASSDRSGEGDRWTQYFGPGTRLLVL.

The CDR3 coding sequence is TGTGCCAGCAGCGTAGGCCCCAGCAGGGGGGGGACTGAAGCTTTCTTT. Protein: CASSVGPSRGGTEAFF. V gene TRBV9 combines with J gene TRBJ1-1; 7 bases agree with TRBD1. Germline CDR1 reads SGDLS; CDR2 reads YYNGEE. CDR3 length: 16 residues. Trimming at V came to 0 bases and at J to 5 bases, leaving 10 bases not matched to a gene.

J is TRBJ1-1 and V is TRBV7-8; D remains unclear. V was pared by 1 base and J by 11 bases, with 14 bases between. Germline lookup yields CDR1 SGHVS and CDR2 FQNEAQ. CDR3 length: 13 amino acids. DNA for the CDR3: TGTGCCAGCAGCTTAGACCCCCTGTTCATGGCTTTCTTT. Its protein product is CASSLDPLFMAFF.

V is TRBV4-2 and J is TRBJ2-7; D is possibly TRBD1 or TRBD2 (5 bases each). Trimming stripped 0 bases from V and 2 bases from J, with 14 bases between. In germline, CDR1 is LGHNA, CDR2 YNFKEQ. The CDR3 extends over 16 amino acids. CDR3 amino acids: CASSQDNEGFAYEQYF. The CDR3 DNA reads as TGTGCCAGCAGCCAAGATAACGAGGGGTTTGCCTACGAGCAGTACTTC.

V usage is TRBV30 and J usage is TRBJ1-4, with 8 bases aligning to TRBD1. The CDR3 loop spans 16 amino acids. Trimming cost V 0 bases and J 6 bases; bases outside gene matches: 9. In germline, CDR1 is GTSNPN, CDR2 SVGIG (reference sequence). The CDR3 loop is CAWSVGSARGHEKLFF. For the CDR3, the DNA is TGTGCCTGGAGTGTAGGGTCCGCCAGGGGGCATGAAAAACTGTTTTTT.

Written as DNA, the CDR3 is TGTGCCAGCAGTCTCGGACAGGGGTTAAAGTGGTATTTT. It codes for CASSLGQGLKWYF. The chain employs TRBV28 and TRBJ1-3; 9 bases agree with TRBD1. J was trimmed by 16 bases and V by 5 bases; bases with no gene match: 12. CDR3 length: 13 amino acids. Germline-derived CDR1 and CDR2 are MDHEN and SYDVKM. Full variable domain (outside the CDR3, taken from reference TRBV28 and TRBJ1-3): DVKVTQSSRYLVKRTGEKVFLECVQDMDHENMFWYRQDPGLGLRLIYFSYDVKMKEKGDIPEGYSVSREKKERFSLILESASTNQTSMYLCASSLGQGLKWYFGEGSWLTVV.

The chain employs TRBV6-5 and TRBJ1-1, with unresolved D. V lost 8 bases and J lost 3, with 16 bases in between. CDR1 is MNHEY and CDR2 is SVGAGI in the germline V gene. This CDR3 contains 14 residues. The CDR3 reads CASSPLKGDTEAFF. The CDR3 DNA is TGTGCCAGCTCCCCCCTCAAGGGCGACACTGAAGCTTTCTTT.

V and J are TRBV5-1 and TRBJ2-7; the match to TRBD2 covers 9 bases. V shed 0 bases and J 4 bases; nucleotides not matched to a gene: 8. The CDR3 consists of 16 residues. Germline V gene sequence: CDR1 SGHRS, CDR2 YFSETQ. CDR3 bases: TGCGCCAGCAGCTTGGGTCCGCGGGAGGGCCGTTACGAGCAGTACTTC. It is translated as CASSLGPREGRYEQYF. Using reference TRBV5-1 and TRBJ2-7 for the parts outside the CDR3, the full variable domain is KAGVTQTPRYLIKTRGQQVTLSCSPISGHRSVSWYQQTPGQGLQFLFEYFSETQRNKGNFPGRFSGRQFSNSRSEMNVSTLELGDSALYLCASSLGPREGRYEQYFGPGTRLTVT.

CDR3 bases: TGTGCCAGTCTATCGTTGGGACAGGGATTATACGAGCAGTACTTC. It yields the protein CASLSLGQGLYEQYF. The chain couples TRBV5-6 to TRBJ2-7; 9 bases are shared with TRBD1. Germline V CDR1 and CDR2: SGHDT, YYEEEE. The CDR3 spans 15 residues. V trimming: 8 bases; J trimming: 4 bases; junction bases outside the gene matches: 13.

This clone has a handful of counts. The chain links TRBV27 to TRBJ2-6; D uncertain. Trimming took off 5 bases at V and 0 bases at J, with 8 bases between the two ends. The CDR3 sequence is 15 residues long. The germline gives CDR1 MNHEY, CDR2 SMNVEV (reference sequence). For the CDR3, the DNA is TGTGCCAGCAGTCTGAGAACCTCTGGGGCCAACGTCCTGACTTTC. This gives the protein CASSLRTSGANVLTF.

This clone has just a few counts. The chain has TRBV9 and TRBJ1-1, with 7 bases fitting TRBD1. The CDR3 extends over 14 amino acids. V was clipped by 3 bases and J by 10 bases; unmatched bases: 12. The V gene's germline CDR1 is SGDLS and CDR2 YYNGEE. The chain's CDR3 is CASSATRGDSRAFF. DNA for the CDR3: TGTGCCAGCAGCGCCACCAGAGGGGACAGCCGAGCTTTCTTT.

The chain recombines TRBV2 with TRBJ2-1; 9 bases map to TRBD2. The V and J ends lost 7 bases and 10 bases, in that order; junction bases with no gene match: 11. The V gene's germline CDR1 is SNHLY and CDR2 FYNNEI. The length of the CDR3 is 14 residues. CDR3: CASIRGSGSEEQFF. The CDR3 region has the DNA TGTGCCAGCATTCGGGGTAGCGGGAGTGAAGAGCAGTTCTTC.

CDR3 protein: CASSVVGLPYEQFF. The CDR3 DNA reads as TGTGCCAGCAGCGTAGTGGGACTACCATATGAGCAGTTCTTC. This sequence joins TRBV9 and TRBJ2-1; 7 positions match TRBD2. The CDR3 covers 14 residues. V lost 0 bases to trimming and J lost 8 bases; unmatched junction nucleotides: 5. Germline V gene data show CDR1 as SGDLS and CDR2 as YYNGEE.

The chain is built from TRBV5-4 and TRBJ2-2; D is perhaps TRBD1 (8 bases). V dropped 4 bases and J dropped 5 bases, with 15 bases sitting between them. In germline, CDR1 is SGHNT, CDR2 YYREEE (reference sequence). The CDR3 loop spans 15 amino acids. The CDR3 loop reads CASSRGQGGTGELFF. Here the CDR3 DNA reads TGTGCCAGCAGCCGCGGACAGGGAGGGACCGGGGAGCTGTTTTTT.

The chain uses TRBV5-1 and TRBJ2-3; possible D gene TRBD1, 6 bases. This CDR3 has 12 residues. Germline V CDR1 and CDR2: SGHRS, YFSETQ. V shed 5 bases and J shed 6 bases, with 10 bases lying between them. Here the CDR3 reads CASRVDRDTQYF. CDR3 nucleotide sequence: TGCGCCAGCAGGGTCGACAGGGATACGCAGTATTTT. The full variable domain, in which reference TRBV5-1 and TRBJ2-3 provide the parts outside the CDR3, is KAGVTQTPRYLIKTRGQQVTLSCSPISGHRSVSWYQQTPGQGLQFLFEYFSETQRNKGNFPGRFSGRQFSNSRSEMNVSTLELGDSALYLCASRVDRDTQYFGPGTRLTVL.